This is a list of T cell receptor beta chains from one sample in a study of response to subunit inactivated influenza vaccine. TCRdb reanalysed the RT-PCR reads using MiXCR and keeps one entry per CDR3 protein. The sample gives a few hundred thousand distinct CDR3 sequences, approximately 14% of which show up once; around 10% is in the top ten. The input for sequencing was PBMCs from blood, taken roughly 12 days after vaccination. These receptors originate from a man in his fifties who received an inactivated influenza vaccine. CDR3s include the opening cysteine and the closing phenylalanine or tryptophan. A D gene is named only where the DNA matches it firmly. For some rows the clone size is stated as once, few or many, or as a class when expanded; others skip it.

>-|TRBJ1-2|-|TRBV28|13
TGTGCCAGCAGTTTCCCGGGCCGGGGCGGCTACACCTTC
CASSFPGRGGYTF
>TRBD1|TRBJ1-5|-|TRBV15|14
TGTGCCACCAGCAACCGGGACAGTCAAGAATCCCAGCATTTT
CATSNRDSQESQHF
>TRBD2|TRBJ2-1|few|TRBV19|13
TGTGCCAGTAGTTCCCAGCGGGAGAGTGAGCAGTTCTTC
CASSSQRESEQFF
>-|TRBJ1-5|-|TRBV5-1|15
TGCGCCAGCAGCTTGGAAGGGGGTGATAATCAGCCCCAGCATTTT
CASSLEGGDNQPQHF
>-|TRBJ2-1|few|TRBV7-3|15
TGTGCCAGCAGCTTAAACGCCCTTACCTACAATGAGCAGTTCTTC
CASSLNALTYNEQFF
>-|TRBJ2-2|many|TRBV10-3|13
TGTGCCATCAGGCCTGCTACGGCCGGGGAGCTGTTTTTT
CAIRPATAGELFF
>TRBD2|TRBJ2-3|-|TRBV18|14
TGTGCCAGCTCACCACCTGCACTAGCGGATACGCAGTATTTT
CASSPPALADTQYF
>-|TRBJ1-2|few|TRBV30|14
TGTGCCTGGAGTTCGGGACCTACTAACTATGGCTACACCTTC
CAWSSGPTNYGYTF
>TRBD2|TRBJ2-7|few|TRBV6-5|19
TGTGCCAGCAGTTACGTACGCGGACTAGCGGGACTAGCCCATCACGAGCAGTACTTC
CASSYVRGLAGLAHHEQYF
>-|TRBJ2-1|few|TRBV27|14
TGTGCCAGCAGTTTAATCGAGTCCTACAATGAGCAGTTCTTC
CASSLIESYNEQFF
>-|TRBJ2-5|-|TRBV3-1|15
TGTGCCAGCAGCCAAAATCGAGGTGCAAGCGAGACCCAGTACTTC
CASSQNRGASETQYF
>-|TRBJ1-6|few|TRBV19|15
TGTGCCAGTAGTGTTCGAAGCTCCTATAATTCACCCCTCCACTTT
CASSVRSSYNSPLHF
>-|TRBJ2-4|few|TRBV6-2/TRBV6-3|11
TGTGCCAGCAGACTAGGGGACATTCAGTACTTC
CASRLGDIQYF
>-|TRBJ1-1|few|TRBV28|15
TGTGCCAGCAGTTCCGGGACAAGGGGGGGGACTGAAGCTTTCTTT
CASSSGTRGGTEAFF
>-|TRBJ1-5|few|TRBV6-5|17
TGTGCCAGCAGTTACTCGTTTACGGGGCAGAGCAATCAGCCCCAGCATTTT
CASSYSFTGQSNQPQHF
>-|TRBJ2-5|-|TRBV29-1|14
TGCAGCGCTGTGGCCGGGGGCGACACGGGGACCCAGTACTTC
CSAVAGGDTGTQYF
>-|TRBJ1-5|few|TRBV20-1|13
TGCAGTGCTGGTACAGGGAATGATCAGCCCCAGCATTTT
CSAGTGNDQPQHF
>-|TRBJ2-7|few|TRBV9|14
TGTGCCAGCAGCCCGAGACAGTCCTCCTACGAGCAGTACTTC
CASSPRQSSYEQYF
>-|TRBJ2-1|few|TRBV9|15
TGTGCCAGCAGCCGCAGGGGTTCCTCCCACAATGAGCAGTTCTTC
CASSRRGSSHNEQFF
>TRBD2|TRBJ2-7|-|TRBV7-2|13
TGTGCCAGCAGCCAGGGACTAGCGGGAGTCAAATACTTC
CASSQGLAGVKYF
>-|TRBJ1-3|-|TRBV25-1|16
TGTGCCAGCAGTGAATCTGTAGGTATTTTCGGAAACACCATATATTTT
CASSESVGIFGNTIYF
>-|TRBJ1-1|few|TRBV20-1|9
TGCAGTGCTAGAGATCCGAGGATCTTT
CSARDPRIF
>TRBD2|TRBJ2-1|-|TRBV12-3/TRBV12-4|14
TGTGCCAGCTGCGGGACTAGGGGATACAATGAGCAGTTCTTC
CASCGTRGYNEQFF